Listed here are 21 T cell receptor beta chains from one sample, sequenced in a study of T cells in Graves' hyperthyroidism and ophthalmopathy. Using RNA transcripts as the source, TCR beta CDR3 regions were amplified. A first-round RT-PCR of the TCR CDR3 used the HTBI primer set. TCRdb re-derived calls from the multiplex PCR reads in MiXCR, one entry per CDR3 protein. This table has 250,000 to 300,000 distinct CDR3 sequences, roughly 14% appearing once. Sequenced input: blood. All receptors come from a woman between 40 and 50 years old with Graves' hyperthyroidism that later progressed to Graves' ophthalmopathy.

This clonotype was detected many times. The chain joins TRBV19 to TRBJ2-7, with TRBD1 as a possible D gene (6 bases). Trimming pared 2 bases from V and 4 bases from J, leaving 9 bases between. This CDR3 is built from 13 residues. CDR1 is LNHDA and CDR2 is SQIVND in the germline V gene (reference sequence). The DNA for the CDR3 is TGTGCCAGTAGTATACACAGGGAATACGAGCAGTACTTC. Translated: CASSIHREYEQYF.

This clonotype has at least ten counts. The chain links TRBV18 to TRBJ2-1; D possibly corresponds to TRBD2 (7 bases). CDR1 is KGHSH and CDR2 is LQKENI in the germline V gene. The CDR3 consists of 14 residues. V was clipped by 6 bases and J by 5 bases, with 14 bases between them. This CDR3 reads CASSRGDTDNEQFF. The CDR3 DNA is TGTGCCAGCTCCCGGGGGGACACTGACAATGAGCAGTTCTTC. Full variable domain (rest looked up from reference TRBV18 and TRBJ2-1): NAGVMQNPRHLVRRRGQEARLRCSPMKGHSHVYWYRQLPEEGLKFMVYLQKENIIDESGMPKERFSAEFPKEGPSILRIQQVVRGDSAAYFCASSRGDTDNEQFFGPGTRLTVL.

This clonotype was seen ten or more times. The genes are TRBV6-1 and TRBJ2-1, with D unresolved. CDR3 length: 15 amino acids. V shed 6 bases and J shed 1 base, with 13 bases lying between them. Germline CDR1 MNHNS, CDR2 SASEGT. The CDR3: CASRFDILSYNEQFF. The CDR3 DNA sequence: TGTGCCAGCAGATTCGACATCCTTTCCTACAATGAGCAGTTCTTC.

This chain's CDR3 is CASNLLTHRTSIANEQFF. CDR3 sequence (DNA): TGTGCCAGCAACCTACTAACGCATCGGACTAGCATAGCCAATGAGCAGTTCTTC. The chain has TRBV7-9 and TRBJ2-1; TRBD2 matches at 8 bases. CDR3 length equals 18 residues. Germline V gives CDR1 SEHNR, CDR2 FQNEAQ (reference sequence). The junction had 20 bases not matched to a gene; V was cut back by 7 bases and J by 6 bases.

This clonotype was seen repeatedly, ten times or more. The rearrangement uses TRBV6-1 and TRBJ1-1; D is undetermined. The length of the CDR3 is 14 residues. The germline V gene encodes CDR1 MNHNS and CDR2 SASEGT. Trimming removed 0 bases at V and 1 base at J, with 6 bases between. The CDR3, as DNA: TGTGCCAGCAGTGAAGCGAAAACGAACACTGAAGCTTTCTTT. Its protein product is CASSEAKTNTEAFF.

This clonotype was counted many times. The chain links TRBV2 to TRBJ2-3, with D tentatively TRBD1 (6 bases). This CDR3 comprises 12 residues. V lost 9 bases to trimming and J lost 5 bases, with 12 bases between them. From germline, CDR1 is SNHLY and CDR2 FYNNEI. The DNA of the CDR3 is TGTGCCAGTAGGGGGTCATTAGATACGCAGTATTTT. Protein: CASRGSLDTQYF.

This clonotype was observed a handful of times. V and J are TRBV29-1 and TRBJ2-5; the match to TRBD1 covers 7 bases. This CDR3 has 17 amino acids. The germline CDR1 and CDR2 sequences are SQVTM and ANQGSEA. V lost 2 bases to trimming and J lost 2 bases; unmatched junction nucleotides: 14. CDR3 coding DNA: TGCAGCGTTGAATTTTGGCAGGGGGAAAGGGTTCAAGAGACCCAGTACTTC. Protein sequence: CSVEFWQGERVQETQYF.

This clonotype was recorded at least ten times. V gene TRBV27 combines with J gene TRBJ2-2; 8 bases map to TRBD2. Germline trimming cut 6 bases from V and 1 base from J; bases unmatched to any gene: 1. Germline CDR1 MNHEY, CDR2 SMNVEV (reference sequence). This CDR3 contains 14 residues. This CDR3 is CASRSGRNTGELFF. For the CDR3, the DNA is TGTGCCAGCAGAAGCGGGAGGAACACCGGGGAGCTGTTTTTT.

The chain uses TRBV19 and TRBJ1-1, with D tentatively TRBD1 (6 bases). The germline V gene encodes CDR1 LNHDA and CDR2 SQIVND (reference sequence). V was trimmed by 2 bases and J by 7 bases, leaving 14 bases between them. The CDR3 sequence is 14 residues long. CDR3 bases: TGTGCCAGTAGTATATCAACAGGGCCCCATGAAGCTTTCTTT. Translation gives CASSISTGPHEAFF.

This clonotype appeared many times. The chain joins TRBV20-1 to TRBJ2-7, with a tentative D call TRBD1 (6 bases). The CDR3 covers 14 residues. Germline CDR1 and CDR2: DFQATT and SNEGSKA (reference sequence). Trimming shortened V by 0 bases and J by 3 bases, and 12 bases separated the two germline ends. CDR3 sequence reads: CSARDRRGSYEQYF. The CDR3 DNA follows: TGCAGTGCTAGAGATCGTAGGGGGAGCTACGAGCAGTACTTC.

There are many counts of this clonotype. The rearrangement links TRBV6-1 to TRBJ2-1; 9 bases are a match to TRBD2. CDR1 is MNHNS, CDR2 SASEGT, per germline. V gave up 5 bases and J gave up 4 bases; unmatched junction bases: 6. CDR3 length equals 15 residues. The CDR3 loop reads CASSRAGGLYNEQFF. The CDR3 DNA is TGTGCCAGCAGTCGAGCGGGAGGCCTATACAATGAGCAGTTCTTC.

The table lists this clonotype with many counts. The chain recombines TRBV3-1 with TRBJ1-6, with D uncertain. There are 15 residues in the CDR3. V dropped 3 bases and J dropped 3 bases, with 9 bases sitting between them. Germline V gives CDR1 LGHDT, CDR2 YNNKEL (reference sequence). CDR3 bases: TGTGCCAGCAGCCACGAACAGTTCTATAATTCACCCCTCCACTTT. Amino acid sequence: CASSHEQFYNSPLHF.

The chain carries TRBV27 and TRBJ2-1; 11 bases are shared with TRBD1. Germline V gives CDR1 MNHEY, CDR2 SMNVEV (reference sequence). V lost 5 bases, J lost 0 bases, and 6 bases stayed unmatched. The CDR3 is 17 amino acids. The CDR3 nucleotides are TGTGCCAGCAGTAGAAAGGGACAGGGGGGCTCCTACAATGAGCAGTTCTTC. This sequence encodes CASSRKGQGGSYNEQFF.

This clonotype showed up many times. V gene TRBV5-6 combines with J gene TRBJ2-3; D is perhaps TRBD1 (6 bases). The V and J ends lost 4 bases and 2 bases respectively, with 26 bases between them. Germline CDR1 reads SGHDT; CDR2 reads YYEEEE. The CDR3 is made up of 19 amino acids. For the CDR3, the DNA is TGTGCCAGCAGCCCCCGAGGAGGCGTGGGGGCCTCTCCCACAGATACGCAGTATTTT. It specifies CASSPRGGVGASPTDTQYF.

At least ten counts were recorded for this clonotype. The chain employs TRBV27 and TRBJ2-3, with TRBD2 matching 8 bases. CDR3 length equals 14 residues. Germline V gene data show CDR1 as MNHEY and CDR2 as SMNVEV (reference sequence). The V segment lost 3 bases and the J segment 10 bases; nucleotides outside the gene matches: 9. The chain's CDR3 is CASSFSGEGRAQYF. In DNA, the CDR3 is TGTGCCAGCAGTTTTAGCGGGGAGGGTCGTGCGCAGTATTTT.

Notes on this clonotype: A much larger clone differs by one base, so this may be a read error. This chain joins TRBV28 and TRBJ2-3; 7 bases line up with TRBD2. The junction had 11 bases not matched to a gene; V was cut back by 6 bases and J by 5 bases. The CDR3 consists of 15 residues. Germline values: CDR1 MDHEN, CDR2 SYDVKM. The CDR3 DNA reads TGTGCCAGCAGGAGCCTGAGCGAGCGGGGAGATACGCAGTATTTT. This translates into CASRSLSERGDTQYF. Complete variable domain (other parts from reference TRBV28 and TRBJ2-3): DVKVTQSSRYLVKRTGEKVFLECVQDMDHENMFWYRQDPGLGLRLIYFSYDVKMKEKGDIPEGYSVSREKKERFSLILESASTNQTSMYLCASRSLSERGDTQYFGPGTRLTVL.

This clonotype was seen ten or more times. This chain joins TRBV27 and TRBJ1-1; possibly TRBD1 for D (5 bases). The CDR3 is 13 amino acids. Trimming left V 6 bases short and J 1 base short, with 9 bases between. Germline V gene sequence: CDR1 MNHEY, CDR2 SMNVEV (reference sequence). The CDR3 DNA is TGTGCCAGCAGGTTGGGGGGGAACACTGAAGCTTTCTTT. Protein sequence: CASRLGGNTEAFF.

This clonotype was recorded at least ten times. The chain joins TRBV7-2 to TRBJ2-1; D remains ambiguous. V lost 2 bases, J lost 5 bases, and 7 bases lay in between. The V gene's germline CDR1 is SGHTA and CDR2 FQGNSA. The CDR3 runs to 13 residues. The CDR3 nucleotides read TGTGCCAGCAGCTTAAGTTGGGACAATGAGCAGTTCTTC. Residues: CASSLSWDNEQFF. The entire variable domain, with the rest obtained from reference TRBV7-2 and TRBJ2-1, is as follows: GAGVSQSPSNKVTEKGKDVELRCDPISGHTALYWYRQSLGQGLEFLIYFQGNSAPDKSGLPSDRFSAERTGGSVSTLTIQRTQQEDSAVYLCASSLSWDNEQFFGPGTRLTVL.

In this sample, this clonotype turned up many times. V is TRBV7-3 and J is TRBJ1-1; no clear D. Looked up from germline, CDR1 is SGHTA and CDR2 is FQGTGA. V dropped 4 bases and J dropped 1 base, with 7 bases sitting between them. The CDR3 is made up of 13 amino acids. The CDR3 region has the DNA TGTGCCAGCAGCTCCGACCCGAACACTGAAGCTTTCTTT. Amino acids: CASSSDPNTEAFF.

This clonotype was recorded many times. The chain uses TRBV27 and TRBJ2-7; TRBD1 matches at 9 bases. The length of the CDR3 is 15 residues. CDR1 and CDR2 from the germline V gene are MNHEY and SMNVEV (reference sequence). V was clipped by 7 bases and J by 7 bases; unmatched bases: 14. Here the CDR3 DNA reads TGTGCCAGCACCGGTTTAGGGACAGGGCCGAGGGAGCAGTACTTC. Protein sequence: CASTGLGTGPREQYF.

V usage is TRBV30 and J usage is TRBJ2-6; the match to TRBD1 covers 12 bases. This CDR3 has 18 residues. The V and J ends lost 1 base and 4 bases, in that order; junction bases with no gene match: 8. From germline, CDR1 is GTSNPN and CDR2 SVGIG (reference sequence). In nucleotides, the CDR3 is TGTGCCTGGAGTGGACCGGGACAGGGGGCGCGGGGGGCCAACGTCCTGACTTTC. This sequence encodes CAWSGPGQGARGANVLTF.